The rows below give T cell receptor beta chains drawn from one sample of a study of OX40 agonist ivuxolimab in advanced cancers. Libraries were prepared by immunoSEQ multiplex PCR; TCRdb keeps only in-frame clonotypes and omits some of them. This table holds more than 70,000 clones, approximately 90% found once. Specimen: CD4+ or CD8+ T cells sorted from blood, collected in a trial of the OX40 agonist ivuxolimab. These receptor sequences come from an adult with an advanced solid tumor such as melanoma, head and neck, liver or kidney cancer. CDR3s include the opening cysteine and the closing phenylalanine or tryptophan. A D gene is named only where the DNA matches it firmly. Clone size, where shown, is once, few, many, or a class for clones that have expanded.

CDR3,DNA,J,D,V,size
CASSLSGRVNSPLHF,TGTGCCAGCAGCTTGTCTGGCCGGGTAAATTCACCCCTCCACTTT,TRBJ1-6,.,TRBV5-4,.
CASSVEWGTDTQYF,TGTGCCAGCAGCGTAGAGTGGGGAACAGATACGCAGTATTTT,TRBJ2-3,.,TRBV9,.
CASSLWGSVYEQFF,TGTGCCAGCAGTTTGTGGGGTAGCGTCTATGAGCAGTTCTTC,TRBJ2-1,.,TRBV28,.
CASSLRRGDEQFF,TGTGCCAGCAGCTTAAGGAGGGGAGATGAGCAGTTCTTC,TRBJ2-1,.,TRBV7-3,few
CASSITGTSGWGEQYF,TGTGCCAGCAGCATTACCGGGACTAGCGGGTGGGGCGAGCAGTACTTC,TRBJ2-7,TRBD2,TRBV13,.
CASSLSRDSYGYTF,TGTGCCAGCAGTTTATCCAGGGACTCCTATGGCTACACCTTC,TRBJ1-2,.,TRBV27,.
CACRGAGQESQYF,TGTGCCTGTAGAGGGGCGGGACAAGAGAGCCAGTACTTC,TRBJ2-5,.,TRBV2,.
CASSLDNGQNQPQHF,TGTGCCAGCAGCTTAGATAACGGGCAAAATCAGCCCCAGCATTTT,TRBJ1-5,.,TRBV11-2,.
CASSLAGGPSYNEQFF,TGTGCCAGCAGTTTAGCGGGGGGCCCCTCCTACAATGAGCAGTTCTTC,TRBJ2-1,TRBD2,TRBV28,.
CASSIGVTGYIQYF,TGTGCCAGTAGTATTGGGGTGACGGGATACATTCAGTACTTC,TRBJ2-4,.,TRBV19,.
CASSYWGLGAGELFF,TGTGCCAGCAGTTACTGGGGACTAGGCGCCGGGGAGCTGTTTTTT,TRBJ2-2,TRBD2,TRBV6-6,.
CASSLGDRERGEQFF,TGTGCCAGCAGCTTGGGGGACAGGGAGAGGGGTGAGCAGTTCTTC,TRBJ2-1,TRBD1,TRBV5-4,few
CASSSTSGSYNEQFF,TGTGCCAGCAGTTCGACTAGCGGAAGTTACAATGAGCAGTTCTTC,TRBJ2-1,TRBD2,TRBV2,.
CASSLAQDITYEQYF,TGTGCCAGCAGCTTAGCCCAGGACATCACCTACGAGCAGTACTTC,TRBJ2-7,.,TRBV11-1,.
CASSGFSYEQYF,TGCGCCAGTAGCGGGTTCTCCTACGAGCAGTACTTC,TRBJ2-7,TRBD2,TRBV10-1,once
CASSIVSAGYTGELFF,TGTGCCAGTAGTATAGTTTCGGCGGGGTACACCGGGGAGCTGTTTTTT,TRBJ2-2,.,TRBV19,.
CASSSTWGGSYEQYF,TGCGCCAGCAGCTCAACCTGGGGGGGTTCCTACGAGCAGTACTTC,TRBJ2-7,TRBD2,TRBV5-1,.
CASSHGQGSTDTQYF,TGTGCCAGCTCCCATGGACAGGGCAGCACAGATACGCAGTATTTT,TRBJ2-3,TRBD1,TRBV18,.
CAGARLAGLQETQYF,TGTGCCGGGGCAAGGCTAGCGGGATTACAAGAGACCCAGTACTTC,TRBJ2-5,TRBD2,TRBV2,.
CASSQKGLPSGAYNEQFF,TGCGCCAGCAGCCAAAAGGGACTGCCATCGGGGGCCTACAATGAGCAGTTCTTC,TRBJ2-1,.,TRBV4-1,.
CASSDQLTGELFF,TGTGCCAGCAGCGACCAGCTCACCGGGGAGCTGTTTTTT,TRBJ2-2,.,TRBV7-2,.
CASSGTGVYEQYF,TGTGCCAGCTCCGGGACAGGGGTTTACGAGCAGTACTTC,TRBJ2-7,TRBD1,TRBV28,.
CASNLRGLETQYF,TGTGCCAGCAACCTTCGGGGGTTAGAGACCCAGTACTTC,TRBJ2-5,.,TRBV2,.
CASSLGTGELFF,TGTGCCAGCAGTTTAGGTACTGGGGAGCTGTTTTTT,TRBJ2-2,.,TRBV28,.
CASSLASGSSYEQYF,TGTGCCAGCAGCTTGGCCAGTGGCAGCTCCTACGAGCAGTACTTC,TRBJ2-7,.,TRBV5-6,.
CASSVAPTRQGTGELFF,TGTGCCAGCAGCGTAGCCCCGACCAGACAGGGAACCGGGGAGCTGTTTTTT,TRBJ2-2,TRBD1,TRBV9,.
CASSLAGQSPTGELFF,TGTGCCAGCAGCTTGGCCGGGCAGTCACCCACCGGGGAGCTGTTTTTT,TRBJ2-2,.,TRBV5-4,.
CATSRGARALSTDTQYF,TGTGCCACCAGCCGAGGAGCGCGGGCCCTTAGCACAGATACGCAGTATTTT,TRBJ2-3,.,TRBV15,once
CASSTQGWGTEAFF,TGTGCCAGCAGCACCCAGGGGTGGGGCACTGAAGCTTTCTTT,TRBJ1-1,.,TRBV7-2,.
CASRRTGGYEQYF,TGTGCCAGCAGGCGAACAGGGGGCTACGAGCAGTACTTC,TRBJ2-7,TRBD1,TRBV28,.
CASSLGLVMRNEQFF,TGTGCCAGCAGCCTTGGACTAGTAATGCGGAATGAGCAGTTCTTC,TRBJ2-1,TRBD2,TRBV7-2,.
CASSLDVGGYEQYF,TGCGCCAGCAGCTTAGATGTAGGGGGCTACGAGCAGTACTTC,TRBJ2-7,.,TRBV5-1,.
CASSLDAGGTDTQYF,TGTGCCAGCAGCTTGGACGCTGGGGGGACAGATACGCAGTATTTT,TRBJ2-3,.,TRBV5-4,.
CASSFWGDEQYF,TGTGCCAGCAGCTTCTGGGGAGACGAGCAGTACTTC,TRBJ2-7,.,TRBV7-6,once
CAWAGGSVVGNQPQHF,TGTGCCTGGGCAGGGGGGTCGGTGGTCGGCAATCAGCCCCAGCATTTT,TRBJ1-5,TRBD1,TRBV30,few
CASSVGQKNTEAFF,TGTGCCAGCAGCGTAGGACAGAAGAACACTGAAGCTTTCTTT,TRBJ1-1,.,TRBV9,once
CASSLAGDSPGTGELFF,TGTGCCAGCAGCTTAGCGGGGGACTCCCCGGGAACCGGGGAGCTGTTTTTT,TRBJ2-2,.,TRBV7-9,.
CSVEGEFSYEQYF,TGCAGCGTTGAAGGAGAATTCTCCTACGAGCAGTACTTC,TRBJ2-7,.,TRBV29-1,.
CASSLLASGANVLTF,TGTGCCAGCAGCCTTCTAGCCTCTGGGGCCAACGTCCTGACTTTC,TRBJ2-6,.,TRBV4-2,.
CASRGGNSYEQYF,TGTGCCAGTAGGGGCGGTAACTCCTACGAGCAGTACTTC,TRBJ2-7,.,TRBV19,.
CASSYSDSFYGYTF,TGTGCCAGCAGTTACTCCGACAGTTTCTATGGCTACACCTTC,TRBJ1-2,.,TRBV6-6,.
CASSQELGQTYEQYF,TGTGCCAGCAGCCAAGAGCTAGGACAGACCTACGAGCAGTACTTC,TRBJ2-7,.,TRBV4-2,.
CASSFSTSRETQYF,TGCGCCAGCAGCTTCTCGACTAGCCGGGAGACCCAGTACTTC,TRBJ2-5,TRBD2,TRBV5-1,.
CASSLPGLAGNEQFF,TGTGCCAGCAGCTTACCGGGGCTAGCGGGAAATGAGCAGTTCTTC,TRBJ2-1,TRBD2,TRBV13,.
CAWSGAGDQPQHF,TGTGCCTGGAGCGGAGCAGGGGATCAGCCCCAGCATTTT,TRBJ1-5,.,TRBV30,few
CASSESGGASEKLFF,TGTGCCAGCAGTGAATCTGGGGGCGCAAGTGAAAAACTGTTTTTT,TRBJ1-4,.,TRBV25-1,.
CASSAGPVKGSYEQYF,TGCGCCAGCAGCGCGGGGCCGGTTAAGGGATCCTACGAGCAGTACTTC,TRBJ2-7,.,TRBV10-1,.
CASSGGTRLEQFF,TGTGCCAGCAGCGGTGGGACTAGGCTTGAGCAGTTCTTC,TRBJ2-1,TRBD2,TRBV9,.
CASSPDRGRGEKLFF,TGTGCCAGCAGTCCAGACAGGGGGCGAGGTGAAAAACTGTTTTTT,TRBJ1-4,TRBD1,TRBV6-5,.
CASSSQGPSSYEQYF,TGTGCCAGCAGTTCGCAGGGGCCGAGCTCCTACGAGCAGTACTTC,TRBJ2-7,.,TRBV28,.
CASSLSLSGYTF,TGTGCCAGCAGCTTATCTCTCTCTGGCTACACCTTC,TRBJ1-2,.,TRBV7-2,.
CASSMEAGGPREQFF,TGTGCCAGTAGTATGGAAGCGGGAGGACCCAGGGAGCAGTTCTTC,TRBJ2-1,TRBD2,TRBV19,.
CASSVFSGGAYNEQFF,TGTGCCAGCAGCGTATTCTCGGGGGGAGCCTACAATGAGCAGTTCTTC,TRBJ2-1,TRBD2,TRBV9,.
CASSQDVAGVVGELFF,TGCGCCAGCAGCCAAGATGTAGCGGGAGTAGTCGGGGAGCTGTTTTTT,TRBJ2-2,TRBD2,TRBV4-1,.
CASLRDTTDTQYF,TGTGCCAGCTTGCGGGATACCACAGATACGCAGTATTTT,TRBJ2-3,.,TRBV28,.
CASSSGSEAFF,TGTGCCAGCAGCTCAGGATCTGAAGCTTTCTTT,TRBJ1-1,.,TRBV7-9,.
CASSLFTDTQYF,TGTGCCAGCAGCTTATTCACAGATACGCAGTATTTT,TRBJ2-3,.,TRBV5-6,.
CASSLVPGSGEQYF,TGTGCCAGCAGCTTAGTTCCGGGATCGGGCGAGCAGTACTTC,TRBJ2-7,.,TRBV11-2,once
CASSPPLAGGTDTQYF,TGTGCCAGCAGCCCCCCCCTAGCGGGAGGCACAGATACGCAGTATTTT,TRBJ2-3,TRBD2,TRBV28,once